This T cell receptor (beta chain) appears in the sequencing data of a study of cytomegalovirus exposure and HLA in healthy donors. Study-wide results and limits: Solely CMV serostatus was available to characterize immune exposure. Later analysis suggested links between common viral pathogens and several top significant clusters. Sequences of the TCR beta chain were said to predict the HLA-A and HLA-B alleles of most subjects accurately.

Worth noting for this clone: Its antigen is still unknown.

PCR amplification relied on 60 Vbeta primers (plus 13 Jbeta primers). TCRdb keeps only in-frame clones here, not all; method: immunoSEQ multiplex PCR. The sample includes roughly 100,000 clones, about two thirds of them seen just once. This CDR3 region has 14 residues. Germline V gene data show CDR1 as MNHNS and CDR2 as SASEGT. V was pared by 6 bases and J by 0 bases, with 4 bases of the junction left unmatched. V and J are TRBV6-1 and TRBJ1-1, with TRBD1 matching 7 bases. The sample taken for sequencing was PBMCs. The origin of this receptor is a female donor in good health and CMV-seronegative. CDR3 coding DNA: TGTGCCAGCAGAGGAACAGGGGTGAACACTGAAGCTTTCTTT. This codes for CASRGTGVNTEAFF.